Reported below is one T cell receptor beta chain. Its antigen is undetermined. TCRdb's copy holds only in-frame clones and misses some; the assay was immunoSEQ multiplex PCR. This repertoire shows 15,000 to 20,000 clones, roughly 76% found once; its top ten account for roughly a fifth. The data are from a study of T cell responses to AZD1222 COVID-19 vaccine. Study-level results: The donor cohort was predominantly white British with a female majority, and clonal diversity may have been underestimated.

V was pared by 3 bases and J by 4 bases, with 4 bases of the junction left unmatched. This CDR3 contains 15 residues. Germline V gene lookup returns CDR1 LGHNA and CDR2 YNFKEQ. The receptor comes from an adult who received the AZD1222 COVID-19 vaccine. The sequences come from peripheral blood, collected 28 days after the second AZD1222 dose. V and J are TRBV4-2 and TRBJ1-3; 9 bases line up with TRBD1. As DNA, the CDR3 is TGTGCCAGCAGCCATTCAACAGGGGGCGGAAACACCATATATTTT. As protein: CASSHSTGGGNTIYF.